One and the same sample provided the 21 T cell receptor beta chains below, sequenced in a study of beta chain features in type 1 diabetes. Every bit of the isolated RNA underwent reverse transcription, so sequencing read expressed TCRB transcripts. Generated by immunoSEQ multiplex PCR, the TCRdb table keeps only in-frame clones and is missing some. The sample contains over 350,000 clones, about 15% of which appear only once. Sequencing was carried out using naive CD4+ T cells from blood. These receptors were obtained from a woman between 18 and 29 years old in good health.

This chain links TRBV28 with TRBJ1-2, with 7 bases aligning to TRBD1. Germline V gives CDR1 MDHEN, CDR2 SYDVKM. The CDR3 totals 15 residues. With 3 bases clipped from V and 6 bases from J, the junction kept 10 bases outside the gene matches. The CDR3 loop reads CASSFPTGVSNGYTF. CDR3 bases: TGTGCCAGCAGTTTTCCAACAGGGGTATCGAATGGCTACACCTTC.

The CDR3 protein is CSGGTSGTNEQFF. The CDR3 nucleotides are TGCAGCGGGGGGACTAGCGGGACCAATGAGCAGTTCTTC. This chain joins TRBV29-1 and TRBJ2-1, with TRBD2 matching 13 bases. The CDR3 has 13 residues. Trimming cost V 7 bases and J 6 bases; bases outside gene matches: 3. Germline V gene sequence: CDR1 SQVTM, CDR2 ANQGSEA.

This clone has a handful of counts. V is TRBV5-4 and J is TRBJ2-6; the D is unclear. This CDR3 is 17 amino acids long. V was cut by 4 bases and J by 2 bases, with 16 bases left in between. Germline CDR1 SGHNT, CDR2 YYREEE (reference sequence). The CDR3 protein is CASSGPRLLTGANVLTF. The CDR3 DNA follows: TGTGCCAGCAGCGGTCCGAGGCTCCTGACTGGGGCCAACGTCCTGACTTTC.

J is TRBJ2-3 and V is TRBV4-3, with TRBD2 matching 7 bases. The CDR3 totals 16 residues. Trimming took 0 bases from V and 6 from J; bases not matched to a gene: 9. Looked up from germline, CDR1 is LGHNA and CDR2 is YSLEER. The CDR3 nucleotides read TGCGCCAGCAGCCAAGAGGGGGGAGGGCCCAGGGATACGCAGTATTTT. Its translation: CASSQEGGGPRDTQYF.

This clone has a handful of counts. The chain couples TRBV27 to TRBJ1-1; 10 nucleotides match TRBD1. Germline assignment: CDR1 MNHEY and CDR2 SMNVEV (reference sequence). J was trimmed by 1 base and V by 3 bases; bases with no gene match: 8. This CDR3 is 17 amino acids long. This CDR3 reads CASSFFRDRGANTEAFF. The DNA of the CDR3 is TGTGCCAGCAGTTTCTTCCGGGACAGGGGTGCGAACACTGAAGCTTTCTTT.

This clone turned up a few times. CDR3 residues: CASSQGLETQYF. DNA of the CDR3: TGTGCCAGCAGCCAGGGTCTAGAGACCCAGTACTTC. The chain couples TRBV7-3 to TRBJ2-5; TRBD1 is a possible D gene (5 bases). The CDR3 spans 12 residues. The germline V gene has CDR1 SGHTA and CDR2 FQGTGA. V was clipped by 5 bases and J by 4 bases, with 8 bases between them.

The chain links TRBV28 to TRBJ2-1; TRBD2 matches 14 bases. In germline, CDR1 is MDHEN, CDR2 SYDVKM. V was clipped by 6 bases and J by 15 bases; unmatched bases: 10. CDR3 size: 14 residues. CDR3: CASRAGTSGRDGFF. The CDR3 DNA follows: TGTGCCAGCAGGGCCGGGACTAGCGGGAGAGATGGGTTCTTC.

V gene TRBV11-2 combines with J gene TRBJ2-7; D is uncertain. The CDR3 spans 13 residues. Germline CDR1 is SGHAT and CDR2 is FQNNGV. V was clipped by 4 bases and J by 1 base, with 8 bases between them. CDR3 sequence: CASSYDSSYEQYF. DNA of the CDR3: TGTGCCAGCAGCTACGACTCATCCTACGAGCAGTACTTC.

This clone was detected only a few times. The chain uses TRBV7-2 and TRBJ2-3; a possible D gene is TRBD2 (5 bases). CDR3 length: 15 residues. Germline-derived CDR1 and CDR2 are SGHTA and FQGNSA. V dropped 2 bases and J dropped 1 base, with 10 bases sitting between them. Here the CDR3 DNA reads TGTGCCAGCAGCTTACTAGCTTCTGGCACAGATACGCAGTATTTT. This gives the protein CASSLLASGTDTQYF.

The V gene is TRBV30, the J gene TRBJ1-1; TRBD1 is a possible D gene (5 bases). The CDR3 consists of 12 residues. Germline V gives CDR1 GTSNPN, CDR2 SVGIG (reference sequence). V gave up 8 bases and J gave up 7 bases, with 17 bases separating them. CDR3 region: CASFRGGDEAFF. The DNA of the CDR3 is TGTGCCAGTTTCAGAGGAGGGGATGAAGCTTTCTTT.

This clone was seen a handful of times. Other DNA sequences in the sample encode the same CDR3. The chain links TRBV30 to TRBJ2-7; D is unresolved. The CDR3 runs 11 residues. Trimming left V 2 bases short and J 1 base short, with 3 bases between. The germline CDR1 and CDR2 sequences are GTSNPN and SVGIG (reference sequence). DNA of the CDR3: TGTGCCTGGAGTCTTTCCTACGAGCAGTACTTC. Its translation is CAWSLSYEQYF.

This chain connects TRBV30 to TRBJ1-3, with D possibly matching TRBD1 (5 bases). From germline, CDR1 is GTSNPN and CDR2 SVGIG (reference sequence). The CDR3 runs 12 residues. Written as DNA, the CDR3 is TGTTCCGGGGGGTCGAGTGGAAACACCATATATTTT. This translates into CSGGSSGNTIYF. Full variable domain (missing parts from reference TRBV30 and TRBJ1-3): SQTIHQWPATLVQPVGSPLSLECTVEGTSNPNLYWYRQAAGRGLQLLFYSVGIGQISSEVPQNLSASRPQDRQFILSSKKLLLSDSGFYLCSGGSSGNTIYFGEGSWLTVV.

This clone has more than one count but fewer than ten. The rearrangement uses TRBV7-9 and TRBJ2-6; D gene unclear. The CDR3 spans 15 residues. The V end lost 5 bases, the J end lost 0 bases, and 8 bases lay between the germline ends. Germline CDR1 and CDR2: SEHNR and FQNEAQ (reference sequence). CDR3 nucleotide sequence: TGTGCCAGCAGCCTGAGATCCTCTGGGGCCAACGTCCTGACTTTC. Translating gives CASSLRSSGANVLTF.

The chain employs TRBV30 and TRBJ1-1, with unresolved D. Germline V gene lookup returns CDR1 GTSNPN and CDR2 SVGIG (reference sequence). This CDR3 region has 13 residues. V dropped 2 bases and J dropped 1 base, with 8 bases sitting between them. The CDR3 DNA follows: TGTGCCTGGAGTCCGACGGGGAACACTGAAGCTTTCTTT. Translation gives CAWSPTGNTEAFF.

This clone was counted a few times. This chain uses TRBV2 with TRBJ2-1, with 9 nucleotides matching TRBD2. Germline trimming cut 5 bases from V and 6 bases from J; bases unmatched to any gene: 8. Looked up from germline, CDR1 is SNHLY and CDR2 is FYNNEI. The CDR3 is made up of 15 amino acids. In DNA form, the CDR3 reads TGTGCCAGCAGTCGGCGGGAGGGGCCCGGCAATGAGCAGTTCTTC. This codes for CASSRREGPGNEQFF.

The rearrangement links TRBV25-1 to TRBJ2-5; D is unclear. Trimming pared 4 bases from V and 9 bases from J, leaving 12 bases between. This CDR3 spans 12 amino acids. Germline lookup yields CDR1 MGHDK and CDR2 SYGVNS. In DNA, the CDR3 is TGTGCCAGCAGTGGCCCCTCAGATCCCCAGTACTTC. Translating gives CASSGPSDPQYF. The complete variable domain, with remaining parts taken from reference TRBV25-1 and TRBJ2-5, reads EADIYQTPRYLVIGTGKKITLECSQTMGHDKMYWYQQDPGMELHLIHYSYGVNSTEKGDLSSESTVSRIRTEHFPLTLESARPSHTSQYLCASSGPSDPQYFGPGTRLLVL.

This clone has just a few counts. V and J are TRBV18 and TRBJ2-7; D remains unclear. V shed 3 bases and J shed 5 bases, with 14 bases lying between them. The CDR3 is 14 residues long. Germline lookup yields CDR1 KGHSH and CDR2 LQKENI. The CDR3 loop reads CASSPDLGVDEQYF. The CDR3 DNA reads TGTGCCAGCTCACCCGACCTGGGCGTTGACGAGCAGTACTTC.

This clone was seen more than once but under ten times. The chain links TRBV19 to TRBJ2-1; 7 bases are a match to TRBD2. Germline CDR1 LNHDA, CDR2 SQIVND (reference sequence). This CDR3 spans 16 amino acids. The J segment lost 6 bases and the V segment lost 8 bases, leaving 16 bases of the junction unmatched. The CDR3 spells CASGREGTASPNEQFF. CDR3 nucleotides: TGTGCCAGTGGGAGGGAGGGAACGGCGTCACCCAATGAGCAGTTCTTC.

This clone was detected only a few times. The chain joins TRBV6-5 to TRBJ2-1; 16 nucleotides match TRBD2. This CDR3 is built from 16 residues. Looked up from germline, CDR1 is MNHEY and CDR2 is SVGAGI. Trimming cost V 4 bases and J 6 bases; bases outside gene matches: 3. In nucleotides, the CDR3 is TGTGCCAGCAGTTTTGGGACTAGCGGGAGGGCCAATGAGCAGTTCTTC. It is translated as CASSFGTSGRANEQFF.

The chain employs TRBV7-9 and TRBJ1-2, with D possibly TRBD1 on 6 matching bases. This CDR3 comprises 15 residues. V dropped 5 bases and J dropped 4 bases, with 17 bases sitting between them. The germline gives CDR1 SEHNR, CDR2 FQNEAQ (reference sequence). This chain's CDR3 is CASSASQGASYGYTF. The CDR3 DNA is TGTGCCAGCAGCGCATCACAGGGCGCTAGCTATGGCTACACCTTC.

Only a few counts were recorded for this clone. V usage is TRBV4-3 and J usage is TRBJ2-5; TRBD2 matches 13 bases. This CDR3 comprises 21 residues. CDR1 is LGHNA and CDR2 is YSLEER in the germline V gene. V was pared by 0 bases and J by 6 bases, with 19 bases of the junction left unmatched. CDR3 sequence (DNA): TGCGCCAGCAGCCAAGACCAAGTCCCGGGACTAGCGGGACCTTACGAGAAGACCCAGTACTTC. It translates to CASSQDQVPGLAGPYEKTQYF.